These 6 T cell receptor beta chains were sequenced from one sample in a study of blood T cell repertoires in COVID-19. Sequencing was performed with immunoSEQ multiplex PCR; in TCRdb, only in-frame clones are kept and a portion is missing. The table records approximately 200,000 clones, 75% to 90% of them present only once. The sequenced sample was PBMCs or T cells enriched from blood (not recorded which). Every receptor here comes from a woman aged 25 to 45 who had recovered from COVID-19.

A few counts support this clone. V and J are TRBV12-5 and TRBJ1-5; D unclear. Germline V gives CDR1 LGHNT, CDR2 FRNRAP. V shed 0 bases and J shed 3 bases, with 9 bases lying between them. This CDR3 is 15 amino acids long. Here the CDR3 reads CASGLVLGFNQPQHF. CDR3 in DNA: TGTGCTAGTGGTTTGGTACTCGGTTTCAATCAGCCCCAGCATTTT.

The chain joins TRBV9 to TRBJ1-3; possibly TRBD1 for D (5 bases). The CDR3 spans 15 residues. V lost 3 bases and J lost 4, with 14 bases in between. CDR1 and CDR2 from the germline V gene are SGDLS and YYNGEE. The chain's CDR3 is CASSASRAGGNTIYF. The CDR3 DNA reads as TGTGCCAGCAGCGCCTCTAGGGCAGGGGGAAACACCATATATTTT.

This clone occurred once. V usage is TRBV7-6 and J usage is TRBJ1-4; 8 bases fit TRBD1. Trimming took 2 bases from V and 7 from J; bases not matched to a gene: 9. Germline V CDR1 and CDR2: SGHVS, FNYEAQ. The CDR3 spans 16 residues. The CDR3 bases are TGTGCCAGCAGCTTATCCGGACAGGGAGAGGGTGAAAAACTGTTTTTT. Its translation is CASSLSGQGEGEKLFF.

The DNA of the CDR3 is TGCAGCGTTGAAGATCTTGGGGGCAGTGGGGAGCAGTACTTC. This encodes CSVEDLGGSGEQYF. The gene calls are TRBV29-1 and TRBJ2-7, with D possibly matching TRBD1 (6 bases). Per the germline V gene, CDR1 is SQVTM and CDR2 is ANQGSEA. The CDR3 contains 14 residues. V was clipped by 0 bases and J by 7 bases, with 16 bases between them.

The CDR3 reads CASSYVGGRGDTQYF. CDR3 DNA: TGTGCCAGCAGTTATGTCGGTGGCAGGGGGGATACGCAGTATTTT. The chain is built from TRBV6-5 and TRBJ2-3; 7 bases line up with TRBD1. The ends lost 3 bases at V and 6 bases at J; junction bases unmatched: 9. Germline V CDR1 and CDR2: MNHEY, SVGAGI. This CDR3 is 15 amino acids long.

This sequence joins TRBV4-2 and TRBJ2-7; 7 bases match TRBD1. This CDR3 has 14 residues. Germline trimming cut 3 bases from V and 2 bases from J; bases unmatched to any gene: 4. Per the germline V gene, CDR1 is LGHNA and CDR2 is YNFKEQ. The CDR3 spells CASSHGTATYEQYF. In DNA form, the CDR3 reads TGTGCCAGCAGCCACGGGACAGCCACCTACGAGCAGTACTTC.